These 10 T cell receptor beta chains originate from one sample sequenced in a study of CD8 T cells in Susac syndrome. Random hexamers served to reverse transcribe roughly 0.5 to 1 ug RNA. In TCRdb, the immunoSEQ multiplex PCR reads were re-called with MiXCR into one record per CDR3 protein. This sample carries about 300,000 distinct CDR3 sequences, approximately 85% of them seen once, and the ten largest clones take 0.21%. Material for sequencing was CD8+ T cells from PBMCs. The receptors derive from a human donor with multiple sclerosis.

Only one count was recorded for this clonotype. The chain uses TRBV15 and TRBJ1-4, with a weak D call TRBD1 (6 bases). Germline CDR1 and CDR2: LNHNV and YYDKDF (reference sequence). V lost 2 bases, J lost 8 bases, and 12 bases lay in between. The CDR3 is 14 amino acids. The CDR3 bases are TGTGCCACCAGCAGAACCGGGACACTCGAAAAACTGTTTTTT. Translating it yields CATSRTGTLEKLFF.

This rearrangement joins TRBV9 to TRBJ2-7, with D perhaps TRBD1 (6 bases). Germline-derived CDR1 and CDR2 are SGDLS and YYNGEE. The CDR3 is 14 amino acids. The V and J ends lost 3 bases and 1 base respectively, with 11 bases between them. This chain's CDR3 is CASSEGHPSYEQYF. CDR3 bases: TGTGCCAGCAGCGAGGGACACCCTTCCTACGAGCAGTACTTC.

The chain couples TRBV20-1 to TRBJ2-1; 9 nucleotides line up with TRBD2. V trimming: 3 bases; J trimming: 4 bases; junction bases outside the gene matches: 4. Germline CDR1 and CDR2: DFQATT and SNEGSKA (reference sequence). CDR3 length: 14 residues. In nucleotides, the CDR3 is TGCAGTGCTAGCCAGCGGGAGGTGTACAATGAGCAGTTCTTC. This sequence encodes CSASQREVYNEQFF.

The genes are TRBV19 and TRBJ2-1; 8 bases align to TRBD1. This CDR3 is built from 13 residues. The germline gives CDR1 LNHDA, CDR2 SQIVND (reference sequence). After removal of 5 bases from V and 16 bases from J, the junction contained 13 bases not matched to a gene. CDR3 bases: TGTGCCAGTAGTGCGTCAGACAGGGGAGAATGTTTCTTC. It specifies CASSASDRGECFF.

This CDR3 reads CAWKRSGNTIYF. The CDR3 DNA sequence: TGTGCCTGGAAAAGATCAGGAAACACCATATATTTT. The chain combines TRBV30 with TRBJ1-3; D ambiguous. Germline-derived CDR1 and CDR2 are GTSNPN and SVGIG (reference sequence). The germline V and J ends were trimmed by 4 bases and 4 bases, with 8 bases remaining between them. This CDR3 is 12 amino acids long. Complete variable domain (other parts from reference TRBV30 and TRBJ1-3): SQTIHQWPATLVQPVGSPLSLECTVEGTSNPNLYWYRQAAGRGLQLLFYSVGIGQISSEVPQNLSASRPQDRQFILSSKKLLLSDSGFYLCAWKRSGNTIYFGEGSWLTVV.

V gene TRBV27 combines with J gene TRBJ2-5, with D tentatively TRBD2 (5 bases). Trimming cost V 3 bases and J 2 bases, with 10 bases left between them. The CDR3 covers 14 residues. Germline-derived CDR1 and CDR2 are MNHEY and SMNVEV (reference sequence). This CDR3 reads CASSFLGVQETQYF. The CDR3 bases are TGTGCCAGCAGTTTTCTCGGGGTACAAGAGACCCAGTACTTC.

V gene TRBV6-2 or TRBV6-3 combines with J gene TRBJ2-5; D is ambiguous. The CDR3 totals 16 residues. The V end lost 4 bases, the J end lost 0 bases, and 15 bases lay between the germline ends. Per germline, CDR1 MNHEY and CDR2 SVGEGT. This CDR3 is CASSSTIIGYQETQYF. In DNA form, the CDR3 reads TGTGCCAGCAGTTCGACGATCATAGGGTACCAAGAGACCCAGTACTTC.

The chain uses TRBV24-1 and TRBJ2-2; D gene ambiguous. Germline V gene data show CDR1 as KGHDR and CDR2 as SFDVKD. V was cut by 1 base and J by 7 bases, with 18 bases left in between. The length of the CDR3 is 17 residues. The CDR3 region has the DNA TGTGCCACCAGTGATTTCCGTTCTCTCGCGGTGGACGGGGAGCTGTTTTTT. Its protein is CATSDFRSLAVDGELFF.

This chain links TRBV3-1 with TRBJ2-7; a weak D match, TRBD2 (5 bases). The CDR3 is 12 amino acids. Germline CDR1 reads LGHDT; CDR2 reads YNNKEL (reference sequence). The germline V and J ends were trimmed by 1 base and 5 bases, with 6 bases remaining between them. CDR3 protein: CASSQVANEQYF. For the CDR3, the DNA is TGTGCCAGCAGCCAAGTAGCGAACGAGCAGTACTTC.

This clonotype appeared a single time. The V and J genes are TRBV11-2 and TRBJ2-5; D gene unclear. This CDR3 is built from 12 residues. The V gene's germline CDR1 is SGHAT and CDR2 FQNNGV. V was shortened by 3 bases and J by 5 bases, with 7 bases between the two germline ends. In DNA form, the CDR3 reads TGTGCCAGCAGCTTGATGTCGGAGACCCAGTACTTC. Its protein product is CASSLMSETQYF.